Below are 6 T cell receptor beta chains sequenced from a single sample in a study of shared clonotypes between healthy human individuals. The table came from immunoSEQ multiplex PCR; TCRdb's copy has only in-frame clones and leaves some out. This sample has millions of clones, with around 93% found just once. Naive CD8 cells, CD45RO-negative and positively selected for CCR7, excluded terminally differentiated effector memory CD45RA+ cells. Sequencing was performed on naive CD8+ T cells from PBMCs. The receptor set was obtained from a man between 18 and 35 years old in good health. Some clones in this sample may be carry-over from other donors' samples.

The chain uses TRBV27 and TRBJ2-1; no clear D gene. In germline, CDR1 is MNHEY, CDR2 SMNVEV (reference sequence). This CDR3 is built from 12 residues. V was trimmed by 0 bases and J by 11 bases, leaving 8 bases between them. The chain's CDR3 is CASSLSPGQQFF. CDR3 bases: TGTGCCAGCAGTTTATCTCCCGGCCAGCAGTTCTTC.

Regarding this clone: Other nucleotide sequences in the sample specify the same CDR3. DNA of the CDR3: TGTGCCAGCAGCTTAGGGCCTAGCGGGAGCTATGAGCAGTTCTTC. The encoded protein is CASSLGPSGSYEQFF. The J gene is TRBJ2-1, the V gene TRBV7-9, with 10 nucleotides matching TRBD2. After removal of 1 base from V and 8 bases from J, the junction contained 5 bases not matched to a gene. The CDR3 spans 15 residues. Germline values: CDR1 SEHNR, CDR2 FQNEAQ (reference sequence). Variable domain in full (rest from reference TRBV7-9 and TRBJ2-1): DTGVSQNPRHKITKRGQNVTFRCDPISEHNRLYWYRQTLGQGPEFLTYFQNEAQLEKSRLLSDRFSAERPKGSFSTLEIQRTEQGDSAMYLCASSLGPSGSYEQFFGPGTRLTVL.

The gene calls are TRBV28 and TRBJ2-6; D may match TRBD1 or TRBD2 (5 bases each). Germline V CDR1 and CDR2: MDHEN, SYDVKM. Trimming removed 2 bases at V and 4 bases at J, with 9 bases between. This CDR3 comprises 15 residues. The CDR3 DNA reads as TGTGCCAGCAGTTTAGGGACGCGAGGGGCCAACGTCCTGACTTTC. Protein product: CASSLGTRGANVLTF.

This clone was found a few times. This chain uses TRBV30 with TRBJ1-1, with D perhaps TRBD1 (6 bases). The CDR3 sequence is 13 residues long. Germline V gene lookup returns CDR1 GTSNPN and CDR2 SVGIG (reference sequence). The V end lost 3 bases, the J end lost 4 bases, and 12 bases lay between the germline ends. In DNA form, the CDR3 reads TGTGCCTGGAGAAACAGGGTCGGCACTGAAGCTTTCTTT. It specifies CAWRNRVGTEAFF.

The rearrangement joins TRBV11-2 to TRBJ2-1; D possibly corresponds to TRBD1 (6 bases). Germline CDR1 is SGHAT and CDR2 is FQNNGV. Deletions cut 0 bases from V and 8 bases from J, with 14 bases between. The CDR3 is made up of 15 amino acids. The CDR3, as DNA: TGTGCCAGCAGCTTAGAGAACAGGGTTTTCGATGAGCAGTTCTTC. This encodes CASSLENRVFDEQFF. Combining the CDR3 with reference TRBV11-2 and TRBJ2-1 gives the whole variable domain EAGVAQSPRYKIIEKRQSVAFWCNPISGHATLYWYQQILGQGPKLLIQFQNNGVVDDSQLPKDRFSAERLKGVDSTLKIQPAKLEDSAVYLCASSLENRVFDEQFFGPGTRLTVL.

J is TRBJ2-4 and V is TRBV9; TRBD1 is a possible D gene (5 bases). The V end was cut by 0 bases, the J end by 8 bases, with 12 bases between. CDR3 length: 14 residues. Germline CDR1 is SGDLS and CDR2 is YYNGEE. The CDR3 loop reads CASSVGRVVDIQYF. CDR3 coding DNA: TGTGCCAGCAGCGTAGGCAGGGTAGTGGACATTCAGTACTTC.